Below are 9 T cell receptor beta chains sequenced from a single sample in a study of cytomegalovirus exposure and HLA in healthy donors. PCR amplification relied on 60 Vbeta primers (plus 13 Jbeta primers). This table comes from immunoSEQ multiplex PCR, and its TCRdb copy is limited to in-frame clones, with some not included. The table includes over 95,000 clones, 76% detected once. What was sequenced was PBMCs. These receptors were collected from a woman aged 40-49 years in good health and CMV-seropositive.

The genes are TRBV7-9 and TRBJ1-2, with D hard to call. Germline assignment: CDR1 SEHNR and CDR2 FQNEAQ (reference sequence). Deletions cut 5 bases from V and 3 bases from J, with 22 bases between. This CDR3 has 17 amino acids. The CDR3 loop reads CASSDRFGGYVDYGYTF. CDR3 DNA: TGTGCCAGCAGCGACCGATTTGGAGGGTACGTGGACTATGGCTACACCTTC. The whole variable domain, remainder taken from reference TRBV7-9 and TRBJ1-2, is DTGVSQNPRHKITKRGQNVTFRCDPISEHNRLYWYRQTLGQGPEFLTYFQNEAQLEKSRLLSDRFSAERPKGSFSTLEIQRTEQGDSAMYLCASSDRFGGYVDYGYTFGSGTRLTVV.

V and J are TRBV4-1 and TRBJ2-1, with 9 bases lining up with TRBD1. V lost 0 bases and J lost 9; bases outside the gene matches: 12. CDR3 length: 17 amino acids. Germline CDR1 reads MGHRA; CDR2 reads YSYEKL. In DNA form, the CDR3 reads TGCGCCAGCAGCCAAGATATCGCGACAGGGGGGGAGGTTGAGCAGTTCTTC. Protein product: CASSQDIATGGEVEQFF.

V is TRBV7-6 and J is TRBJ2-7; 9 nucleotides match TRBD1. This CDR3 region has 14 residues. V dropped 5 bases and J dropped 2; count of bases not matched to a gene: 4. Per germline, CDR1 SGHVS and CDR2 FNYEAQ. The CDR3 loop is CASSQGTGPYEQYF. The CDR3 nucleotides are TGTGCCAGCAGCCAGGGGACAGGGCCCTACGAGCAGTACTTC.

The V call is TRBV5-1, the J call TRBJ2-7, with 7 nucleotides matching TRBD1. In germline, CDR1 is SGHRS, CDR2 YFSETQ. Trimming at V came to 4 bases and at J to 3 bases, leaving 4 bases not matched to a gene. CDR3 length: 13 amino acids. For the CDR3, the DNA is TGCGCCAGCAGCCAAAGACAGGGCTACGAGCAGTACTTC. This codes for CASSQRQGYEQYF.

This chain links TRBV19 with TRBJ1-5, with D possibly TRBD1 on 5 matching bases. CDR1 and CDR2 (germline): LNHDA, SQIVND (reference sequence). The CDR3 sequence is 15 residues long. V lost 3 bases and J lost 0, with 9 bases in between. In nucleotides, the CDR3 is TGTGCCAGTAGTATCATGGACACTAGCAATCAGCCCCAGCATTTT. This codes for CASSIMDTSNQPQHF.

In its sample, this clone was seen a few times. V usage is TRBV15 and J usage is TRBJ2-1; 11 positions match TRBD2. The germline CDR1 and CDR2 sequences are LNHNV and YYDKDF (reference sequence). This CDR3 contains 16 residues. V shed 0 bases, J shed 6 bases, and the junction held 4 bases outside the gene matches. CDR3 residues: CATSREGTSGFNEQFF. The CDR3 DNA reads as TGTGCCACCAGCAGAGAGGGGACTAGCGGTTTCAATGAGCAGTTCTTC. Using reference TRBV15 and TRBJ2-1 for the parts outside the CDR3, the full variable domain is DAMVIQNPRYQVTQFGKPVTLSCSQTLNHNVMYWYQQKSSQAPKLLFHYYDKDFNNEADTPDNFQSRRPNTSFCFLDIRSPGLGDTAMYLCATSREGTSGFNEQFFGPGTRLTVL.

V and J are TRBV30 and TRBJ1-1; TRBD1 matches 7 bases. With 5 bases clipped from V and 8 bases from J, the junction kept 8 bases outside the gene matches. Germline assignment: CDR1 GTSNPN and CDR2 SVGIG (reference sequence). This CDR3 region has 12 residues. CDR3 amino acids: CAWGTGVGEAFF. The DNA of the CDR3 is TGTGCCTGGGGCACAGGGGTGGGGGAAGCTTTCTTT.

In this sample, this clone turned up a few times. The CDR3 coding sequence is TGTGCCAGCTCAACTAGCACAGATACGCAGTATTTT. As protein: CASSTSTDTQYF. This chain joins TRBV18 and TRBJ2-3; D is ambiguous. The CDR3 length is 12 residues. The V and J ends lost 5 bases and 0 bases respectively, with 3 bases between them. Germline values: CDR1 KGHSH, CDR2 LQKENI.

CDR3 coding DNA: TGTGCCAGCAGGCAGGGTGCGGGATACGAGCAGTACTTC. This sequence encodes CASRQGAGYEQYF. V gene TRBV2 combines with J gene TRBJ2-7; D is possibly TRBD2 (6 bases). Germline CDR1 SNHLY, CDR2 FYNNEI. This CDR3 spans 13 amino acids. Trimming removed 6 bases from V and 4 bases from J, with 13 bases in between.